The 14 T cell receptor beta chains below all came from one sample that was sequenced in a study of shared clonotypes between healthy human individuals. Sequencing was performed with immunoSEQ multiplex PCR; in TCRdb, only in-frame clones are kept and a portion is missing. Of approximately 340,000 clones listed, roughly 70% were seen once; the top ten hold about 9.4%. The sequenced sample consisted of memory CD4+ T cells sorted from blood. Subset indicated: CD45RA-negative fraction. All receptors come from a man aged 30-40 years in good health.

The V gene is TRBV9, the J gene TRBJ1-2; a weak D match, TRBD1 (5 bases). Trimming pared 0 bases from V and 4 bases from J, leaving 10 bases between. Germline CDR1 SGDLS, CDR2 YYNGEE. CDR3 size: 14 residues. The CDR3 here is CASSVDPGSYGYTF. CDR3 nucleotides: TGTGCCAGCAGCGTAGATCCAGGGAGCTATGGCTACACCTTC.

The gene calls are TRBV30 and TRBJ2-6; D gene uncertain. Per the germline V gene, CDR1 is GTSNPN and CDR2 is SVGIG (reference sequence). V lost 4 bases and J 1 base, leaving 5 bases between the germline ends. The CDR3 has 13 residues. The CDR3 sequence: CAWKNSGANVLTF. CDR3 DNA: TGTGCCTGGAAAAATTCTGGGGCCAACGTCCTGACTTTC.

This clone has more than one count but fewer than ten. The rearrangement links TRBV15 to TRBJ2-7, with 7 bases lining up with TRBD2. J was trimmed by 3 bases and V by 3 bases; bases with no gene match: 5. The CDR3 runs to 14 residues. CDR1 is LNHNV, CDR2 YYDKDF, per germline (reference sequence). The CDR3 is CATSSGSGIYEQYF. CDR3 sequence (DNA): TGTGCCACCAGCAGTGGAAGCGGGATCTACGAGCAGTACTTC.

This chain links TRBV14 with TRBJ2-1; 8 bases are shared with TRBD2. Germline V lookup: CDR1 SGHDN, CDR2 FVKESK. V shed 4 bases and J 6 bases; nucleotides not matched to a gene: 8. This CDR3 is 15 amino acids long. Here the CDR3 DNA reads TGTGCCAGCAGCCTAGGGACTAGGCGGGGCAATGAGCAGTTCTTC. Protein product: CASSLGTRRGNEQFF.

The V call is TRBV7-9, the J call TRBJ2-2; 8 nucleotides align to TRBD2. The CDR3 is made up of 14 amino acids. In germline, CDR1 is SEHNR, CDR2 FQNEAQ (reference sequence). J was trimmed by 5 bases and V by 1 base; bases with no gene match: 0. CDR3 sequence (DNA): TGTGCCAGCAGCTTAGTAGCGGGAACCGGGGAGCTGTTTTTT. Its translation is CASSLVAGTGELFF. Together with reference TRBV7-9 and TRBJ2-2, the CDR3 gives the full variable domain: DTGVSQNPRHKITKRGQNVTFRCDPISEHNRLYWYRQTLGQGPEFLTYFQNEAQLEKSRLLSDRFSAERPKGSFSTLEIQRTEQGDSAMYLCASSLVAGTGELFFGEGSRLTVL.

CDR3 DNA: TGCGCCAGCAGTGACCCGCGGGAGCTTGAGTTCTTC. It translates to CASSDPRELEFF. The chain combines TRBV10-1 with TRBJ2-1; 7 nucleotides agree with TRBD2. CDR3 length equals 12 residues. Germline assignment: CDR1 WNHNN and CDR2 SYGVQD (reference sequence). V was pared by 3 bases and J by 14 bases, with 7 bases of the junction left unmatched.

Note on this clone: A read error may explain this, as a much larger clone is one base away. The rearrangement uses TRBV5-1 and TRBJ1-4; D is perhaps TRBD1 (6 bases). V was trimmed by 4 bases and J by 3 bases, leaving 10 bases between them. Germline lookup yields CDR1 SGHRS and CDR2 YFSETQ. The CDR3 has 14 residues. CDR3: CASSLGQPNEKLFF. CDR3 nucleotides: TGCGCCAGCAGCCTCGGACAGCCTAATGAAAAACTGTTTTTT. Drawing the rest from reference TRBV5-1 and TRBJ1-4, the complete variable domain is KAGVTQTPRYLIKTRGQQVTLSCSPISGHRSVSWYQQTPGQGLQFLFEYFSETQRNKGNFPGRFSGRQFSNSRSEMNVSTLELGDSALYLCASSLGQPNEKLFFGSGTQLSVL.

V is TRBV11-2 and J is TRBJ2-7; D might be TRBD1 or TRBD2, each matching 5 bases. Germline lookup yields CDR1 SGHAT and CDR2 FQNNGV. Trimming cost V 6 bases and J 3 bases, with 12 bases left between them. This CDR3 spans 13 amino acids. The CDR3 DNA sequence: TGTGCCAGCAGATTAAGGGACCTCTACGAGCAGTACTTC. Protein sequence: CASRLRDLYEQYF.

The chain employs TRBV7-2 and TRBJ2-7, with 7 bases identical to TRBD1. The CDR3 sequence is 18 residues long. The J segment lost 2 bases and the V segment lost 3 bases, leaving 16 bases of the junction unmatched. Germline V gene sequence: CDR1 SGHTA, CDR2 FQGNSA. The CDR3 sequence is CASSFAGLGTVVAYEQYF. The CDR3 bases are TGTGCCAGCAGCTTCGCCGGGCTAGGGACAGTCGTAGCCTACGAGCAGTACTTC.

The rearrangement joins TRBV11-3 to TRBJ2-1; D remains ambiguous. The CDR3 totals 13 residues. Germline V gene lookup returns CDR1 SGHNT and CDR2 YENEEA. Trimming cost V 1 base and J 9 bases, with 10 bases left between them. The CDR3 region has the DNA TGTGCCAGCAGCTTAGTGGGGATGAGTGAGCAGTTCTTC. Amino acid sequence: CASSLVGMSEQFF.

This chain uses TRBV10-1 with TRBJ2-1; no firm D call. Germline CDR1 and CDR2: WNHNN and SYGVQD (reference sequence). This CDR3 has 13 residues. Trimming took 2 bases from V and 8 from J, leaving 10 bases between them. CDR3 sequence: CASSEGPVDEQFF. CDR3 DNA: TGCGCCAGCAGTGAGGGACCAGTCGATGAGCAGTTCTTC.

The sample holds a few counts of this clone. V is TRBV2 and J is TRBJ2-7; no firm D call. There are 12 residues in the CDR3. V was clipped by 3 bases and J by 6 bases, with 9 bases between them. Germline loops: CDR1 SNHLY, CDR2 FYNNEI. The CDR3, as DNA: TGTGCCAGCAGTGACCCACCTCCCGAGCAGTACTTC. Translated: CASSDPPPEQYF. Combining the CDR3 with reference TRBV2 and TRBJ2-7 gives the whole variable domain EPEVTQTPSHQVTQMGQEVILRCVPISNHLYFYWYRQILGQKVEFLVSFYNNEISEKSEIFDDQFSVERPDGSNFTLKIRSTKLEDSAMYFCASSDPPPEQYFGPGTRLTVT.

The genes are TRBV14 and TRBJ2-3; no clear D gene. The germline V and J ends were trimmed by 3 bases and 0 bases, with 10 bases remaining between them. The CDR3 spans 15 residues. The germline CDR1 and CDR2 sequences are SGHDN and FVKESK. CDR3 bases: TGTGCCAGCAGCCATGGACCCTGGAGCACAGATACGCAGTATTTT. It encodes CASSHGPWSTDTQYF.

This clone was detected only once. This chain uses TRBV29-1 with TRBJ1-1; D unresolved. CDR1 and CDR2 from the germline V gene are SQVTM and ANQGSEA. Trimming removed 5 bases at V and 6 bases at J, with 10 bases between. This CDR3 comprises 11 residues. The DNA for the CDR3 is TGCAGCGTTAAGCAGTCAGCTGAAGCTTTCTTT. It specifies CSVKQSAEAFF.